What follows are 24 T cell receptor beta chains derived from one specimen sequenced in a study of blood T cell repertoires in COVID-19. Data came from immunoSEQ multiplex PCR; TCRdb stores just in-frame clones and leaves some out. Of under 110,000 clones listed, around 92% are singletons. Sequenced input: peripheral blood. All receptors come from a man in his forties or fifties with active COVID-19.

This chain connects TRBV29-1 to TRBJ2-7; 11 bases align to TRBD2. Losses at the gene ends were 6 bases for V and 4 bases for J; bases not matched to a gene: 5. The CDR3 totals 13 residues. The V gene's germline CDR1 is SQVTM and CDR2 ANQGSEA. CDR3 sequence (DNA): TGCAGCGTAGCCGGGACTAGCGGATACGAGCAGTACTTC. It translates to CSVAGTSGYEQYF.

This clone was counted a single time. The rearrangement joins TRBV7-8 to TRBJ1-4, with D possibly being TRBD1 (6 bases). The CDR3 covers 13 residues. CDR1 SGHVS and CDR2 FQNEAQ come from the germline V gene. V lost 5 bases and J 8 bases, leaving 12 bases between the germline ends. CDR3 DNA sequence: TGTGCCAGCAGCACCCCAGGGGTGGAAAAACTGTTTTTT. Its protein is CASSTPGVEKLFF.

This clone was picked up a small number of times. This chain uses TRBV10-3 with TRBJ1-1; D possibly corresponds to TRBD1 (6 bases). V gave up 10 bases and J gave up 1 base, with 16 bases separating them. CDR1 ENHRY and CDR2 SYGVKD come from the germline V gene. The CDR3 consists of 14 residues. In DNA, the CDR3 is TGTGCCACTCGTCCCGGACAGCCGAACACTGAAGCTTTCTTT. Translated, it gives CATRPGQPNTEAFF.

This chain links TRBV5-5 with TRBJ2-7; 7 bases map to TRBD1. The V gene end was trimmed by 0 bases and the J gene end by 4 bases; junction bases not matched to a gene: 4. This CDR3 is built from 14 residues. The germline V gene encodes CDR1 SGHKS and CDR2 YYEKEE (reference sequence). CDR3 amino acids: CASSLEGALYEQYF. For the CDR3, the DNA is TGTGCCAGCAGCTTGGAGGGGGCGCTTTACGAGCAGTACTTC.

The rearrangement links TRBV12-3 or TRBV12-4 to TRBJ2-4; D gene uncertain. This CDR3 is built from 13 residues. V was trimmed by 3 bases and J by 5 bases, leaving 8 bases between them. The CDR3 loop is CASSFFNQNIQYF. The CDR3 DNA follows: TGTGCCAGCAGTTTCTTTAATCAAAACATTCAGTACTTC.

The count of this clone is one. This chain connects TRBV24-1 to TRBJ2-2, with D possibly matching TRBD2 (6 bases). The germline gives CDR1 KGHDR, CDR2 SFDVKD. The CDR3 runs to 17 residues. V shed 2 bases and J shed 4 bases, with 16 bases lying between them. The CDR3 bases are TGTGCCACCAGTGATTCTCGGAGGGCGCGTGGCACCGGGGAGCTGTTTTTT. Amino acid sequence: CATSDSRRARGTGELFF.

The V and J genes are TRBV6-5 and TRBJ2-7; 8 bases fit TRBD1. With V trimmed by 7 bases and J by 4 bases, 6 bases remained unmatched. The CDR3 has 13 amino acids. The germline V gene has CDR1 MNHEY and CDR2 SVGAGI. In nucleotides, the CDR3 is TGTGCCAGCACAGGACAGGGTGGGTACGAGCAGTACTTC. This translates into CASTGQGGYEQYF.

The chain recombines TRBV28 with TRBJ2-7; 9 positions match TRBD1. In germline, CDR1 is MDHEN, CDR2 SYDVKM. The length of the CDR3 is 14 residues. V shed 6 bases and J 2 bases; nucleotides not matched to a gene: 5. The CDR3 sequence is CASSEGQGTYEQYF. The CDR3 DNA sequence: TGTGCCAGCAGCGAGGGACAGGGTACCTACGAGCAGTACTTC.

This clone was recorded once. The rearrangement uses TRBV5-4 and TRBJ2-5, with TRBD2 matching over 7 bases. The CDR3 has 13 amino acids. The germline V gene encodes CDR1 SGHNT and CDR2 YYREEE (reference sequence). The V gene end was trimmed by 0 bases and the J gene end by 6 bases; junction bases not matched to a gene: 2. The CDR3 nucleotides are TGTGCCAGCAGCTTGGCCGGGGGGAAGACCCAGTACTTC. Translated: CASSLAGGKTQYF.

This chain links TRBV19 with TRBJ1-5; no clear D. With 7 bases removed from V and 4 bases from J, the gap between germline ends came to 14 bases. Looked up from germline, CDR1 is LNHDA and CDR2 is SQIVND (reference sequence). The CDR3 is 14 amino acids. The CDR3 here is CASKTSVVNQPQHF. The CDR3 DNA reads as TGTGCCAGTAAAACGTCAGTTGTGAATCAGCCCCAGCATTTT.

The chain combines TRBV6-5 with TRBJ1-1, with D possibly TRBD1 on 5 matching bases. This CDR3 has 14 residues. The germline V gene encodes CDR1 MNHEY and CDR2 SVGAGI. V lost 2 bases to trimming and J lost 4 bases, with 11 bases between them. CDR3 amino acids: CASSYARDSTEAFF. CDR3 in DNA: TGTGCCAGCAGTTACGCCAGGGATAGCACTGAAGCTTTCTTT.

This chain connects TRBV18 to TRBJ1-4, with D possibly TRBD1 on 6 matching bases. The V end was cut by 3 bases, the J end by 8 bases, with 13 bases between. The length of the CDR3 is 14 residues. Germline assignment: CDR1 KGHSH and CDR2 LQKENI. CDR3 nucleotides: TGTGCCAGCTCACCTAGCAGGGGATGGGAAAAACTGTTTTTT. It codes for CASSPSRGWEKLFF.

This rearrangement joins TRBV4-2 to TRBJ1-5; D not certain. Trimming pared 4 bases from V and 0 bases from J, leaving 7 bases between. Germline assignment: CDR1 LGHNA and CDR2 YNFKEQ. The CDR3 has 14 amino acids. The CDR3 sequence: CASSPSHSNQPQHF. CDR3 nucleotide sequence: TGTGCCAGCAGCCCCAGTCATAGCAATCAGCCCCAGCATTTT.

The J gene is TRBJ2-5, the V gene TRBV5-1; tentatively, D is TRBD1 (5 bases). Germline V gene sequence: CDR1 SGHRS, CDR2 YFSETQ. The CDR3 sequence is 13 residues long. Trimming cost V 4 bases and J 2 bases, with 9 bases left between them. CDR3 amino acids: CASSRQIQETQYF. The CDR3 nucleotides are TGCGCCAGCAGCCGACAGATACAAGAGACCCAGTACTTC.

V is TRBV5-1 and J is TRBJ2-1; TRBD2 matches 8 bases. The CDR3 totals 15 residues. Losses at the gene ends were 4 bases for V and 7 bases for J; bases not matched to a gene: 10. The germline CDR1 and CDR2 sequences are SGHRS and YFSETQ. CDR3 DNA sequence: TGCGCCAGCAGCCCGGGGGGCGGGAGGTTAAATGAGCAGTTCTTC. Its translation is CASSPGGGRLNEQFF.

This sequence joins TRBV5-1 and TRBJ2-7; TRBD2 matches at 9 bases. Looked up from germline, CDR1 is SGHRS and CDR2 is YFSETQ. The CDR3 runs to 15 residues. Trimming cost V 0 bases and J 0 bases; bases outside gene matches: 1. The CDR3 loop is CASSLGLADSYEQYF. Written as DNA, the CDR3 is TGCGCCAGCAGCTTGGGACTAGCGGACTCCTACGAGCAGTACTTC.

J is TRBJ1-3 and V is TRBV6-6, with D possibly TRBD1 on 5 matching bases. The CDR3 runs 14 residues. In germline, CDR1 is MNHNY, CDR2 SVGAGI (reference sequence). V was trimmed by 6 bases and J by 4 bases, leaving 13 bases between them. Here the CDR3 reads CASSLLGGGNTIYF. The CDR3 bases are TGTGCCAGCAGCCTGTTGGGGGGGGGAAACACCATATATTTT.

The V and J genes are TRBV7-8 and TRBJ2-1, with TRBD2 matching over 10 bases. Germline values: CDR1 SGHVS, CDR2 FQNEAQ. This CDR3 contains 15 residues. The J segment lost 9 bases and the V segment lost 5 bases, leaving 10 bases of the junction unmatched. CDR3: CASSPRSSGSAEQFF. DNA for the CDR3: TGTGCCAGCAGCCCGAGGTCTAGCGGGAGCGCTGAGCAGTTCTTC.

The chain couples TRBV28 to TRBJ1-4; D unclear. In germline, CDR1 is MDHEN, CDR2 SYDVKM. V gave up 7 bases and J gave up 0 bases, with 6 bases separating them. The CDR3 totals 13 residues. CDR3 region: CASMYATNEKLFF. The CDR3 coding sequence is TGTGCCAGCATGTATGCAACTAATGAAAAACTGTTTTTT.

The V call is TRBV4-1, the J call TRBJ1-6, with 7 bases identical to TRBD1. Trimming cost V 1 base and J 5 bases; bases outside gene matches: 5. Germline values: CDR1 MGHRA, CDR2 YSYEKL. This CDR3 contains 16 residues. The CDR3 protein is CASSQGLTGNNSPLHF. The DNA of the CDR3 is TGCGCCAGCAGCCAAGGTCTGACAGGGAATAATTCACCCCTCCACTTT.

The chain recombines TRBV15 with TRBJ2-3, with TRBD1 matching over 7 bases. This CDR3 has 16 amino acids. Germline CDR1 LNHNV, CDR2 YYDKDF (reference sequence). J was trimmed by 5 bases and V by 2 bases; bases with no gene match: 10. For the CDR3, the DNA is TGTGCCACCAGCAGACTGACGGGACAGCCAAAAGATACGCAGTATTTT. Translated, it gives CATSRLTGQPKDTQYF.

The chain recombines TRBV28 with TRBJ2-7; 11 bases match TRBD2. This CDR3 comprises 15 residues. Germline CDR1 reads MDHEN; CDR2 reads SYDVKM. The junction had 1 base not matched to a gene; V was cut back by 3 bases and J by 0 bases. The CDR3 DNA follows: TGTGCCAGCAGTTTTGGACTAGCGGGCTCCTACGAGCAGTACTTC. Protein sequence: CASSFGLAGSYEQYF.

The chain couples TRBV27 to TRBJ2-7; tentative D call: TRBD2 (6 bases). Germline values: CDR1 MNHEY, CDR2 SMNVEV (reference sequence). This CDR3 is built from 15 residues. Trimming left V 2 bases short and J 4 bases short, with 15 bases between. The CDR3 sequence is CASSLTTGAAYEQYF. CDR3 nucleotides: TGTGCCAGCAGTTTAACCACGGGAGCAGCTTACGAGCAGTACTTC.

The CDR3 DNA is TGTGCCAGCAGCATTAGGGGGAGGGGTGAAGCTTTCTTT. Its protein is CASSIRGRGEAFF. The V and J genes are TRBV13 and TRBJ1-1; TRBD1 is a possible D gene (6 bases). CDR3 length: 13 residues. CDR1 is PRHDT and CDR2 is FYEKMQ in the germline V gene (reference sequence). Trimming took 5 bases from V and 7 from J, leaving 14 bases between them.